Listed below are T cell receptor beta chains from one sample, sequenced in a study of cytomegalovirus exposure and HLA in healthy donors. The table came from immunoSEQ multiplex PCR; TCRdb's copy has only in-frame clones and leaves some out. The repertoire has 90,000 to 130,000 clones, around 85% of them found once; the top ten carry 6.2%. Material: PBMCs. These receptors originate from a young man in good health and CMV-seropositive. Both conserved end residues are trimmed from each CDR3. Fields, in order: V gene, J gene, CDR3 protein.

V gene: TRBV25-1; J gene: TRBJ2-5; CDR3 protein: ASSREEGAETQY
V gene: TRBV5-5; J gene: TRBJ1-1; CDR3 protein: ASSHVGYTEAF
V gene: TRBV21-1; J gene: TRBJ1-3; CDR3 protein: ASPKTRGQDSGNTIY
V gene: TRBV19; J gene: TRBJ2-7; CDR3 protein: ASSIEPRSSYEQY
V gene: TRBV4-2; J gene: TRBJ1-2; CDR3 protein: ASSQDIDRGYGYT
V gene: TRBV29-1; J gene: TRBJ2-1; CDR3 protein: SVDSYNEQF
V gene: TRBV9; J gene: TRBJ2-3; CDR3 protein: ASSDRDSLDTQY
V gene: TRBV18; J gene: TRBJ1-1; CDR3 protein: ASSRIQGNTEAF
V gene: TRBV4-2; J gene: TRBJ2-3; CDR3 protein: ASSHRYPLAGTDTQY
V gene: TRBV5-1; J gene: TRBJ2-1; CDR3 protein: ASSFGLAGLNEQF
V gene: TRBV7-6; J gene: TRBJ2-1; CDR3 protein: ASSLVGLEGGEQF
V gene: TRBV25-1; J gene: TRBJ1-5; CDR3 protein: ASRRRGVGGNQPQH
V gene: TRBV14; J gene: TRBJ2-3; CDR3 protein: ASSQDVPRTGGMDTQY
V gene: TRBV7-7; J gene: TRBJ1-1; CDR3 protein: ASSLTGGHTEAF
V gene: TRBV9; J gene: TRBJ2-1; CDR3 protein: ASSVETGPGEQF
V gene: TRBV2; J gene: TRBJ2-5; CDR3 protein: ASRPSITVETQY
V gene: TRBV14; J gene: TRBJ1-2; CDR3 protein: ASSQDRPNYGYT
V gene: TRBV9; J gene: TRBJ2-3; CDR3 protein: ASSEGQGALADTQY
V gene: TRBV2; J gene: TRBJ2-3; CDR3 protein: ASSRAGGPSDTQY
V gene: TRBV7-3; J gene: TRBJ1-2; CDR3 protein: ASSLNGGNDYGYT
V gene: TRBV7-3; J gene: TRBJ2-3; CDR3 protein: ASSTGGGAGTDTQY
V gene: TRBV4-2; J gene: TRBJ2-2; CDR3 protein: ASSQQRGGGTGELF
V gene: TRBV5-1; J gene: TRBJ1-1; CDR3 protein: ASSPTSDTEAF
V gene: TRBV11-2; J gene: TRBJ1-1; CDR3 protein: ASSSQGALTEAF
V gene: TRBV4-2; J gene: TRBJ2-7; CDR3 protein: ASSQDLQGSYEQY
V gene: TRBV7-3; J gene: TRBJ1-2; CDR3 protein: ASSLNGQGADYGYT
V gene: TRBV7-8; J gene: TRBJ2-3; CDR3 protein: ASRLAGLATDTQY
V gene: TRBV4-1; J gene: TRBJ2-7; CDR3 protein: ASSQEWTGMAEQY
V gene: TRBV27; J gene: TRBJ2-7; CDR3 protein: ASSSGTFGEQY
V gene: TRBV29-1; J gene: TRBJ1-4; CDR3 protein: SVEWAELREKLF
V gene: TRBV5-4; J gene: TRBJ2-3; CDR3 protein: ASSLDNTDTQY
V gene: TRBV6-5; J gene: TRBJ1-2; CDR3 protein: ASSYSQSSSGYT
V gene: TRBV10-3; J gene: TRBJ2-5; CDR3 protein: AISESGTSGGYQETQY
V gene: TRBV5-1; J gene: TRBJ2-5; CDR3 protein: ASSILAGGESETQY
V gene: TRBV6-1; J gene: TRBJ1-5; CDR3 protein: ASSESVAYNQPQH
V gene: TRBV5-4; J gene: TRBJ2-3; CDR3 protein: ASSLQGIPDTQY
V gene: TRBV6-5; J gene: TRBJ1-1; CDR3 protein: ASNHRGLNTEAF
V gene: TRBV5-5; J gene: TRBJ2-7; CDR3 protein: ASSRDSPVDEQY
V gene: TRBV4-1; J gene: TRBJ1-5; CDR3 protein: ASSRTGVGNQPQH
V gene: TRBV7-2; J gene: TRBJ2-1; CDR3 protein: ASVTRGGLSYNEQF
V gene: TRBV19; J gene: TRBJ1-1; CDR3 protein: ASSATGAQNTEAF
V gene: TRBV7-2; J gene: TRBJ1-4; CDR3 protein: ASRGGQGRYEKLF
V gene: TRBV19; J gene: TRBJ2-7; CDR3 protein: ASTQTGGGYEQY
V gene: TRBV6-1; J gene: TRBJ1-4; CDR3 protein: ASSGTGGLNEKLF
V gene: TRBV6-5; J gene: TRBJ1-2; CDR3 protein: ASRSGQAFYGYT
V gene: TRBV11-2; J gene: TRBJ1-2; CDR3 protein: ASSQTSGGAGGYT
V gene: TRBV27; J gene: .; CDR3 protein: ASSFQPGDRGYEQY
V gene: TRBV7-9; J gene: TRBJ2-7; CDR3 protein: ASSLGSVGEQY
V gene: TRBV27; J gene: TRBJ2-3; CDR3 protein: ASSRGYKLAGYTDTQY
V gene: TRBV18; J gene: TRBJ2-2; CDR3 protein: ASFLLLSSGVLKNTGELF
V gene: TRBV2; J gene: TRBJ2-6; CDR3 protein: ASSRTGRSGANVLT
V gene: TRBV13; J gene: TRBJ2-3; CDR3 protein: ASSPMGSARSVDTQY